The clone carrying this T cell receptor (beta chain) was seen once. The antigen remains undetermined. The sample is drawn from a study of cytomegalovirus exposure and HLA in healthy donors. Study-level points and caveats: The study flagged about 150 TCR beta chains as cytomegalovirus-associated. There were some public TCRs occurring in many donors, but most TCR sequences were rare.

Some clones are missing from TCRdb's copy, which holds only in-frame ones; the method was immunoSEQ multiplex PCR. Among about 150,000 clones listed, 90% were seen once. The CDR3 totals 15 residues. The V end lost 6 bases, the J end lost 0 bases, and 15 bases lay between the germline ends. Germline V gene data show CDR1 as MDHEN and CDR2 as SYDVKM. The donors were in the roughly 130-subject validation cohort, distinct from the approximately 700-subject first cohort. Sequences were obtained from PBMCs. The TCR comes from a woman in her thirties in good health and CMV-seropositive. The chain is built from TRBV28 and TRBJ2-7; D unclear. In DNA, the CDR3 is TGTGCCAGCAGCACGTCCGCGGCGAGCTCCTACGAGCAGTACTTC. It codes for CASSTSAASSYEQYF.